These 25 T cell receptor beta chains were sequenced from one sample in a study of blood T cell repertoires in COVID-19 (dated by TCRdb to 2020 to 2022). Receptor amplification or capture employed the immunoSEQ multiplex PCR assay. TCRdb obtained this table from immuneACCESS and retained in-frame rearrangements with V and J assigned. These tables miss some clones; where compared with another copy, unresolved V genes account for less than half of the shortfall, and the remainder is unexplained. This sample holds fewer than 15,000 clones; around 84% were observed only once. Roughly 32% of the sample lies in the top ten. The sample consisted of peripheral blood. Receptors were obtained from a man in his fifties with active COVID-19.

This clone was detected only once. V and J are TRBV30 and TRBJ1-2, with D possibly matching TRBD1 (5 bases). Looked up from germline, CDR1 is GTSNPN and CDR2 is SVGIG (reference sequence). The CDR3 runs 11 residues. V lost 4 bases and J lost 8, with 11 bases in between. CDR3 sequence: CAWTGGSGYTF. The CDR3 DNA is TGTGCCTGGACCGGGGGGAGCGGCTACACCTTC.

This rearrangement joins TRBV6-6 to TRBJ1-1; D ambiguous. The ends were cut back, 3 bases at V and 5 bases at J, with 4 bases in the middle. The CDR3 is made up of 11 amino acids. Germline-derived CDR1 and CDR2 are MNHNY and SVGAGI (reference sequence). The chain's CDR3 is CASSYSTEAFF. The DNA of the CDR3 is TGTGCCAGCAGTTATTCGACTGAAGCTTTCTTT.

The chain employs TRBV7-9 and TRBJ1-2, with TRBD1 matching 7 bases. Trimming at V came to 5 bases and at J to 2 bases, leaving 8 bases not matched to a gene. CDR1 is SEHNR, CDR2 FQNEAQ, per germline (reference sequence). This CDR3 has 15 amino acids. The CDR3 sequence is CASSKGTESNYGYTF. Here the CDR3 DNA reads TGTGCCAGCAGCAAAGGGACAGAGTCAAACTATGGCTACACCTTC.

Remarks on this clone: Germline is not matched at one junction end, which may reflect a read error. The V gene is TRBV7-7, the J gene TRBJ2-7; D is ambiguous. This CDR3 comprises 13 residues. CDR1 is SSHAT, CDR2 FNYEAQ, per germline (reference sequence). CDR3 in amino acids: CASSPGPGGEQYF. CDR3 in DNA: TGTGCTAGCAGCCCCGGTCCCGGTGGCGAGCAGTACTTC.

The genes are TRBV27 and TRBJ2-7, with unresolved D. This CDR3 is 13 amino acids long. From germline, CDR1 is MNHEY and CDR2 SMNVEV (reference sequence). Trimming stripped 2 bases from V and 2 bases from J, with 7 bases between. The CDR3 region has the DNA TGTGCCAGCAGTTTAGCGGTAGCCTACGAGCAGTACTTC. Translation gives CASSLAVAYEQYF.

This chain uses TRBV15 with TRBJ2-7, with 8 bases matching TRBD1. Germline lookup yields CDR1 LNHNV and CDR2 YYDKDF (reference sequence). V shed 5 bases and J 5 bases; nucleotides not matched to a gene: 11. The CDR3 is 15 amino acids. The CDR3 sequence: CATSAAGTGIHEQYF. The CDR3 nucleotides are TGTGCCACCAGCGCCGCCGGGACAGGTATCCACGAGCAGTACTTC.

The V call is TRBV19, the J call TRBJ2-2; 10 bases line up with TRBD1. Germline V CDR1 and CDR2: LNHDA, SQIVND (reference sequence). J was trimmed by 3 bases and V by 4 bases; bases with no gene match: 8. CDR3 length: 17 amino acids. The CDR3 bases are TGTGCCAGTAGTACCCCCGGGACAGGGGACTACACCGGGGAGCTGTTTTTT. Protein sequence: CASSTPGTGDYTGELFF.

The chain combines TRBV7-6 with TRBJ2-6, with TRBD1 matching 7 bases. This CDR3 region has 16 residues. J gave up 4 bases and V 5 bases, and 8 bases lay outside the gene matches. Looked up from germline, CDR1 is SGHVS and CDR2 is FNYEAQ. As DNA, the CDR3 is TGTGCCAGCAGCGGCCAAGGGGGCTCAGGGGCCAACGTCCTGACTTTC. Its protein is CASSGQGGSGANVLTF.

This chain links TRBV12-3 or TRBV12-4 with TRBJ2-1; 10 nucleotides align to TRBD1. The V gene end was trimmed by 3 bases and the J gene end by 15 bases; junction bases not matched to a gene: 5. CDR3 length: 12 amino acids. CDR3 coding DNA: TGTGCCAGCAGTTTTCGGACAGGGGGGTGGTTCTTC. Encoded protein: CASSFRTGGWFF.

The chain couples TRBV10-2 to TRBJ1-5; no reliable D call. V lost 5 bases and J 2 bases, leaving 7 bases between the germline ends. CDR3 length: 13 residues. Germline lookup yields CDR1 WSHSY and CDR2 SAAADI. This CDR3 reads CASSPLGNQPQHF. The DNA for the CDR3 is TGCGCCAGCAGTCCGCTAGGCAATCAGCCCCAGCATTTT.

The chain joins TRBV5-6 to TRBJ2-7, with a weak D call TRBD1 (6 bases). The CDR3 extends over 14 amino acids. V dropped 4 bases and J dropped 0 bases, with 11 bases sitting between them. CDR1 and CDR2 (germline): SGHDT, YYEEEE. The CDR3 DNA follows: TGTGCCAGCAGCCATTGGACAGTCTCCTACGAGCAGTACTTC. This translates into CASSHWTVSYEQYF. The full variable domain, in which reference TRBV5-6 and TRBJ2-7 provide the parts outside the CDR3, is DAGVTQSPTHLIKTRGQQVTLRCSPKSGHDTVSWYQQALGQGPQFIFQYYEEEERQRGNFPDRFSGHQFPNYSSELNVNALLLGDSALYLCASSHWTVSYEQYFGPGTRLTVT.

This clone has just one count. The chain joins TRBV10-2 to TRBJ2-7; TRBD2 is a possible D gene (6 bases). This CDR3 is built from 13 residues. Germline lookup yields CDR1 WSHSY and CDR2 SAAADI. Trimming pared 3 bases from V and 6 bases from J, leaving 12 bases between. In DNA form, the CDR3 reads TGCGCCAGCAGTGATGGTAGGGGAGGCGAGCAGTACTTC. Protein product: CASSDGRGGEQYF.

The chain uses TRBV4-1 and TRBJ2-4; D is perhaps TRBD2 (6 bases). CDR3 length: 22 amino acids. Between the trimmed V and J ends, which lost 1 base and 0 bases, there was a span of 28 bases. The germline CDR1 and CDR2 sequences are MGHRA and YSYEKL. The CDR3 sequence: CASSQVWGVWGEDFVAKNIQYF. DNA of the CDR3: TGCGCCAGCAGCCAAGTATGGGGCGTATGGGGGGAGGACTTTGTAGCCAAAAACATTCAGTACTTC.

This chain joins TRBV5-5 and TRBJ2-7; D is perhaps TRBD1 (6 bases). Trimming removed 2 bases at V and 2 bases at J, with 14 bases between. The CDR3 is made up of 15 amino acids. Germline V CDR1 and CDR2: SGHKS, YYEKEE (reference sequence). The CDR3 DNA follows: TGTGCCAGCAGCTTAACAGGGTCGGATGCCTACGAGCAGTACTTC. It encodes CASSLTGSDAYEQYF.

The V call is TRBV10-3, the J call TRBJ2-5; 8 bases match TRBD2. From germline, CDR1 is ENHRY and CDR2 SYGVKD. V was pared by 8 bases and J by 1 base, with 6 bases of the junction left unmatched. CDR3 length: 14 amino acids. The CDR3 spells CAIQAGVGQETQYF. The CDR3 bases are TGTGCCATCCAAGCGGGAGTGGGCCAAGAGACCCAGTACTTC.

This chain uses TRBV27 with TRBJ1-2, with 8 bases lining up with TRBD1. CDR1 is MNHEY and CDR2 is SMNVEV in the germline V gene (reference sequence). The CDR3 length is 13 residues. Trimming took 5 bases from V and 6 from J; bases not matched to a gene: 5. Here the CDR3 DNA reads TGTGCCAGCAGTGACGGGACAGGAGATGGCTACACCTTC. Protein product: CASSDGTGDGYTF.

The chain has TRBV7-9 and TRBJ2-2; D gene ambiguous. V shed 3 bases and J shed 4 bases, with 6 bases lying between them. From germline, CDR1 is SEHNR and CDR2 FQNEAQ (reference sequence). The CDR3 has 13 amino acids. CDR3 in DNA: TGTGCCAGCAGCTTTAGTAGCACCGGGGAGCTGTTTTTT. Amino acids: CASSFSSTGELFF. Variable domain in full (rest from reference TRBV7-9 and TRBJ2-2): DTGVSQNPRHKITKRGQNVTFRCDPISEHNRLYWYRQTLGQGPEFLTYFQNEAQLEKSRLLSDRFSAERPKGSFSTLEIQRTEQGDSAMYLCASSFSSTGELFFGEGSRLTVL.

The CDR3 region has the DNA TGTGCCAGCAGTTTTCTACCCCCGGCGGGACAGTTACTCCCAACTAATGAAAAACTGTTTTTT. It specifies CASSFLPPAGQLLPTNEKLFF. The V gene is TRBV11-2, the J gene TRBJ1-4; TRBD1 agrees at 7 bases. This CDR3 is 21 amino acids long. From germline, CDR1 is SGHAT and CDR2 FQNNGV. Trimming took 6 bases from V and 0 from J; bases not matched to a gene: 22.

The chain carries TRBV5-6 and TRBJ2-2; D possibly corresponds to TRBD1 (6 bases). Germline CDR1 reads SGHDT; CDR2 reads YYEEEE. The CDR3 is 15 residues long. Trimming took 1 base from V and 0 from J, leaving 7 bases between them. CDR3 in amino acids: CASSLQGTNTGELFF. The CDR3 DNA sequence: TGTGCCAGCAGCTTGCAGGGGACGAACACCGGGGAGCTGTTTTTT.

V is TRBV19 and J is TRBJ2-2; possible D gene TRBD1, 6 bases. V lost 1 base and J lost 4, with 10 bases in between. Per germline, CDR1 LNHDA and CDR2 SQIVND (reference sequence). This CDR3 is built from 15 residues. The CDR3 loop reads CASSIVQGSTGELFF. CDR3 coding DNA: TGTGCCAGTAGTATAGTACAGGGTAGCACCGGGGAGCTGTTTTTT.

V gene TRBV27 combines with J gene TRBJ2-5, with D tentatively TRBD2 (5 bases). V gave up 0 bases and J gave up 4 bases, with 6 bases separating them. CDR1 and CDR2 from the germline V gene are MNHEY and SMNVEV (reference sequence). The CDR3 sequence is 13 residues long. The CDR3 protein is CASSLSAGETQYF. In DNA form, the CDR3 reads TGTGCCAGCAGTTTATCTGCGGGAGAGACCCAGTACTTC.

The chain combines TRBV6-5 with TRBJ2-7; TRBD1 matches at 7 bases. V shed 7 bases and J 3 bases; nucleotides not matched to a gene: 6. The CDR3 covers 13 residues. CDR1 and CDR2 from the germline V gene are MNHEY and SVGAGI. This CDR3 reads CASTSRDSYEQYF. In DNA, the CDR3 is TGTGCCAGCACGTCCCGGGACAGCTACGAGCAGTACTTC.

This clone is a singleton in its sample. The chain uses TRBV18 and TRBJ2-3; 8 bases are a match to TRBD1. The junction had 9 bases not matched to a gene; V was cut back by 4 bases and J by 3 bases. CDR1 is KGHSH, CDR2 LQKENI, per germline. CDR3 length: 16 amino acids. The CDR3 reads CASSLRTGPETDTQYF. CDR3 bases: TGTGCCAGCTCACTAAGGACAGGGCCCGAGACAGATACGCAGTATTTT.

The V and J genes are TRBV4-2 and TRBJ2-7, with D maybe TRBD2 (5 bases). The ends were cut back, 2 bases at V and 2 bases at J, with 7 bases in the middle. The CDR3 length is 13 residues. Looked up from germline, CDR1 is LGHNA and CDR2 is YNFKEQ. The CDR3 spells CASSQSGPYEQYF. Written as DNA, the CDR3 is TGTGCCAGCAGCCAAAGCGGTCCCTACGAGCAGTACTTC.

The chain has TRBV9 and TRBJ2-3; 14 bases fit TRBD2. V lost 4 bases and J lost 3; bases outside the gene matches: 7. Germline CDR1 SGDLS, CDR2 YYNGEE. The CDR3 is made up of 17 amino acids. The CDR3 coding sequence is TGTGCCAGCAGCCCTAGGGGACTAGCGGGAGCGACAGATACGCAGTATTTT. Translation gives CASSPRGLAGATDTQYF.